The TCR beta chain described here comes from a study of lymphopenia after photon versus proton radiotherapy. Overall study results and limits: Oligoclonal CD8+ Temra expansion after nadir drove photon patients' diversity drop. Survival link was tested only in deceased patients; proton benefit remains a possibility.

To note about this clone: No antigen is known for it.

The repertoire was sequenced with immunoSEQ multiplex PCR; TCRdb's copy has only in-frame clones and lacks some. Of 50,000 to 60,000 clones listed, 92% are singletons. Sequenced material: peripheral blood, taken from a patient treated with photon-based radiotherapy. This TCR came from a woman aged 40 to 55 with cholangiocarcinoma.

The chain's CDR3 is CASSYAPREQYF. CDR3 sequence (DNA): TGTGCCAGCAGCTACGCCCCTAGAGAGCAGTACTTC. V gene TRBV5-8 combines with J gene TRBJ2-7; D ambiguous. Trimming removed 3 bases from V and 7 bases from J, with 11 bases in between. There are 12 residues in the CDR3. Germline V lookup: CDR1 SGHTS, CDR2 YDEGEE.